This T cell receptor beta chain was captured by sequencing in a study of blood T cell repertoires in COVID-19. Overall study: Acute and convalescent COVID-19 samples came from the United States, Italy and Spain. Nucleic acid was either cDNA or gDNA, and it came from T cells, B-cell-depleted T cells, or PBMCs.

Original analysis: Amplifying reference gene primers gave estimates of nucleated cell counts. The assay was immunoSEQ multiplex PCR, and TCRdb's table has in-frame clones only and misses some. Clone size and the V and J calls come from that table; the DNA yielded D and trimming. The sample has under 400,000 clones; 90% are singletons. Germline loops: CDR1 SGHAT, CDR2 FQNNGV. The CDR3 sequence is 15 residues long. Trimming stripped 7 bases from V and 10 bases from J, with 23 bases between. The sequence derives from a man aged 18 to 30 with active or convalescent COVID-19. The chain joins TRBV11-2 to TRBJ2-1; TRBD1 might be the D (6 bases). The sequencing sample was made of peripheral blood. The CDR3 nucleotides read TGTGCCAGCACGCGACGTGTAGGACAGTTAATAGAGCAGTTCTTC. Its protein product is CASTRRVGQLIEQFF.